What follows is one T cell receptor (beta chain) and its context. In this sample, this clonotype turned up many times. Its cognate antigen has yet to be identified. No qualities accompany the bases; no much larger clone lies one base away. Interpreted using the paper, the time point label stands for: newly diagnosed GD, antithyroid drugs for less than 3 months. For both TCR sequencing and RNA sequencing, RNA was extracted from PBMCs using TRIzol. The diagnosis of Graves' disease followed American Thyroid Association guidelines. Patients for the study were recruited at an endocrinology department in Xi'an, China. Each patient gave roughly 8.4 milliliters of peripheral blood, collected in an EDTA anticoagulant tube. Ficoll Paque Plus density gradient separation was used to isolate PBMCs, and no further T cell sorting was performed. An Agilent 2100 Bioanalyzer and agarose gel were used to check RNA quality, while a NanoDrop 2000 measured RNA concentration.

The data derive from a study of regulatory T cells in long-lasting Graves disease (dated by TCRdb to 2020 to 2023). As for the study more broadly: In the newly diagnosed Graves' disease group, patients had been taking antithyroid drugs for less than 3 months. Patients with persistent Graves' disease were compared with patients with newly diagnosed Graves' disease using TCR sequencing and RNA sequencing of peripheral blood. The study was registered as a clinical trial and conducted in China. A total of around 33 samples underwent TCR sequencing, from about 13 patients with persistent Graves' disease and approximately 20 patients with newly diagnosed Graves' disease. Broader findings and caveats from the paper: Persistent disease showed preferential use of TRBV28, TRBJ1-2 and TRBJ2-5, whereas newly diagnosed disease favored TRBV20-1 and TRBJ2-1. Sequencing and analysis were limited to the TCR beta chain. The authors acknowledged the small sample size as a limitation that may reduce accuracy. More public clonotypes were shared among persistent patients (roughly 2,700) than among newly diagnosed patients (over 900). The study examined only peripheral blood because the primary lesion, thyroid tissue, could not be accessed. Compared with newly diagnosed patients, patients with persistent Graves' disease had lower TCR Shannon entropy and fewer highly expanded clones, which suggests clonal expansion.

V loses 2 bases of germline sequence and J loses 0 bases, and the interval between the two ends is 11 bases. The germline V gene (reference sequence) specifies MNHEY as CDR1 and SMNVEV as CDR2. Measured from the cysteine to the phenylalanine, the CDR3 is 15 residues long. This entry keeps only the CDR3 DNA: 45 bases, framed from base 1. The library was produced with multiplex PCR. The instrument was an Illumina HiSeq 4000. iRepertoire HTBI primers and Arm-PCR amplification of CDR3 regions were used to construct TCR beta libraries. PCR products were gel purified before sequencing. The source study handled its data this way. Gene usage analysis of CDR3 amino acid clonotypes relied on the roughly 60 TRBV and 15 or so TRBJ segments identified across samples. Filtered high-quality paired reads were merged into contigs using COPE and FqMerger. BLAST was used to align contigs to the IMGT TRBV, TRBD and TRBJ reference genes, and CDR3 was defined following IMGT. Any clonotype with a frequency above 0.1% was counted as a highly expanded clone. Shannon entropy was used to measure repertoire diversity, and the Gini coefficient was used to measure V-J evenness. Public clonotypes were defined as clonotypes shared by more than one individual. TCRdb reanalyzed the raw reads on its own, using fastp at Q25 for trimming and MiXCR for clone calling, and kept in-frame beta chains. CDR3 protein duplicates are merged, each entry listing the most common genes and DNA. None of the V and J calls come from the authors' own analysis; TCRdb made them. The sample table holds hundreds of thousands of distinct CDR3 sequences, of which approximately 15% were seen once. 10% of the sample is taken by the ten largest.

This sample was also put to use in a study of T cells in Graves' hyperthyroidism and ophthalmopathy. As the second publication notes: Graves' hyperthyroidism was defined as stable when no progression to ophthalmopathy occurred over 18 months of follow-up. Hyperthyroidism patients were aged 18 to 65 years and newly diagnosed, with disease duration of less than 2 months. Patients with uncontrolled infections, other autoimmune diseases, pregnancy or lactation were excluded. Clinical symptoms, serum thyroxine and TRAb, thyroid ultrasound, and orbital computed tomography formed the basis for the diagnoses. For the first round of RT-PCR on the TCR CDR3, the HTBI primer set was used together with the Qiagen OneStep RT-PCR kit. Most expanded thyroid clonotypes (frequency above 0.001) were also detected in blood, suggesting blood repertoires may reflect thyroid immune responses. Ophthalmopathy was separated from stable hyperthyroidism by a 13 V-J signature model, with approximately 89% sensitivity and about 81% specificity obtained in cross-validation and 80%/75% obtained in testing. During validation, the model predicted progression to ophthalmopathy a median of approximately 6 months ahead of onset, with around 71% sensitivity and around 73% specificity. A discovery cohort of about a hundred patients, fewer than 50 with Graves' ophthalmopathy and 57 with stable Graves' hyperthyroidism, was used to find distinguishing TCR V-J signatures. Whether ophthalmopathy could be predicted prospectively was tested in an independent validation cohort made up of 18 to 20 hyperthyroidism patients plus 17 patients who later progressed to ophthalmopathy. The roughly 91 discovery patients were randomly split 7:3 into training and test sets. In addition, the study compared T-cell repertoires in thyroid tissue and in blood from about 6 Graves' hyperthyroidism patients. After sampling, hyperthyroidism patients received methimazole starting at 30 mg daily, and ophthalmopathy patients received high-dose intravenous methylprednisolone. The libraries were constructed in a second round of multiplex PCR and then size-selected and purified. The libraries were sequenced on an Illumina HiSeq2000 using paired-end 100 bp reads. SOAPnuke was used to process the raw data, removing reads that contained adapters or uncalled bases, had a mean Phred below 15, or lacked an exact match to the constant primer or identifier. COPE v1.2.5 was used to merge the high-quality paired reads, and each unique nucleotide sequence was defined as a clonotype. Clonotypes were aligned to IMGT TRBV, TRBD and TRBJ reference segments using MiTCR v1.1. The analysis included only V-J combinations with a frequency above 0.0001, which together covered 99% to 99.2% of the repertoires. A TCS score was defined as the ratio between F50 (clonal expansion) and ExV (chaos), using BLOSUM62-based TCRdist between CDR3 peptides within each V-J. Welch's t-statistics and random forest reduced several hundred V-J features to 13, which were used in a naive Bayes classifier (R e1071). No statistical method was used to set the sample size in advance, and investigators knew the group allocation. TCR Vbeta CDR3 sequencing of 120 to 150 peripheral blood samples (fewer than 45 ophthalmopathy, 75 to 85 hyperthyroidism and approximately 17 progressor patients) is reported in the paper.

The input for sequencing was peripheral blood mononuclear cells (PBMCs), taken at new diagnosis, from a patient treated with antithyroid drugs. This TCR was sampled from a man in his thirties or forties with Graves disease. Donor details come from another sample of the same person, matched by shared clones. The sequence is built from TRBV27 and TRBJ2-7; a confident D gene designation cannot be given. The DNA sequence is as follows: TGTGCCAGCAGTTTAGGACCTTATTCCTCCTACGAGCAGTACTTC. This is translated as CASSLGPYSSYEQYF.